These T cell receptor beta chains were read from a single sample in a study of cytomegalovirus exposure and HLA in healthy donors. Sequenced by immunoSEQ multiplex PCR; TCRdb stores in-frame clones only, minus some. The sample includes 150,000 to 250,000 clones, 82% seen only once; the top ten take roughly 6%. Sequenced sample: PBMCs. These receptors all stem from a woman aged 45 to 65 in good health and CMV-seropositive. CDR3s include the opening cysteine and the closing phenylalanine or tryptophan. The order of the fields is V gene, D gene, clone size, J gene, CDR3 DNA, CDR3 protein. A D gene is named only where the DNA matches it firmly. Expanded clones are given a class, and other clones once, few, many or no size at all.

>TRBV25-1|-|-|TRBJ1-1
TGTGCCACCGCTTCGGGGGGCACTGAAGCTTTCTTT
CATASGGTEAFF
>TRBV15|-|-|TRBJ1-2
TGTGCCACCAGCAGAGATACGAGCTATGGCTACACCTTC
CATSRDTSYGYTF
>TRBV30|-|-|TRBJ1-3
TGTGCCTGGACAGGATCTGGAAACACCATATATTTT
CAWTGSGNTIYF
>TRBV5-1|TRBD1|-|TRBJ2-5
TGCGCCAGCAGTTTACAGGGGGCGGAGGAGACCCAGTACTTC
CASSLQGAEETQYF
>TRBV6-1|-|-|TRBJ2-3
TGTGCCAGCAGTGTCCTATCCGGAGATACGCAGTATTTT
CASSVLSGDTQYF
>TRBV19|TRBD2|-|TRBJ2-2
TGTGCCAGTAGTATTGAGGGAGGGGCCGGGGAGCTGTTTTTT
CASSIEGGAGELFF
>TRBV29-1|-|few|TRBJ2-1
TGCAGCGTTGGAACAGCCACCCAGGCCCAGCTCTACAATGAGCAGTTCTTC
CSVGTATQAQLYNEQFF
>TRBV5-1|-|-|TRBJ2-1
TGCGCCAGCAGGCGAACCGGGAACAATGAGCAGTTCTTC
CASRRTGNNEQFF
>TRBV19|TRBD2|-|TRBJ2-1
TGTGCCAGTACCCTGCGGGGCGGGAGGGCCCACAATGAGCAGTTCTTC
CASTLRGGRAHNEQFF
>TRBV7-9|TRBD2|-|TRBJ2-1
TGTTCCAGCAGCTTAGGAGGAGGGACTAGCTCAAGCTCCTACAATGAGCAGTTCTTC
CSSSLGGGTSSSSYNEQFF
>TRBV29-1|TRBD2|once|TRBJ2-1
TGCAGCGTCGGGACTAGCGGGACCGGAAATGAGCAGTTCTTC
CSVGTSGTGNEQFF
>TRBV10-2|-|-|TRBJ1-1
TGCGCCAGCGAAAGCAGGGGGAACACTGAAGCTTTCTTT
CASESRGNTEAFF
>TRBV12-5|-|once|TRBJ2-7
TGTGCTAGTGAGTGCTCTGAATACGAGCAGTACTTC
CASECSEYEQYF
>TRBV7-7|-|-|TRBJ2-3
TGTGCTAGCAGCCCAAGTCCAGCGCCCTCAGATACGCAGTATTTT
CASSPSPAPSDTQYF
>TRBV6-1|-|-|TRBJ2-3
TGTGCCAGCAGTGAAGAGGAGTGGGTTAGGACAGATACGCAGTATTTT
CASSEEEWVRTDTQYF
>TRBV7-6|-|-|TRBJ1-4
TGTGCCAGCAGCCAATTAGCAGGGGTGTGGGAAAAACTGTTTTTT
CASSQLAGVWEKLFF
>TRBV11-2|TRBD1|-|TRBJ2-1
TGTGCCAGCAGCCGACAGGGGGCGAACAACAATGAGCAGTTCTTC
CASSRQGANNNEQFF
>TRBV28|-|-|TRBJ1-6
TGTGCCAGCAGTTTAGGTCAGGGGTCCTATAATTCACCCCTCCACTTT
CASSLGQGSYNSPLHF
>TRBV4-1|-|-|TRBJ1-2
TGCGCCAGCAGCCAAGGTGGAGGAAGCTATGGCTACACCTTC
CASSQGGGSYGYTF
>TRBV28|-|-|TRBJ2-7
TGTGCCAGCACCCCCAACAGGGATGGGGAGCAGTACTTC
CASTPNRDGEQYF
>TRBV5-6|TRBD2|-|TRBJ2-7
TGTGCCAGCAGCTCCTCCGGGACTAGCAGCTACGAGCAGTACTTC
CASSSSGTSSYEQYF
>TRBV18|-|-|TRBJ2-7
TGTGCCAGCTCACCAGCGGGCTACTCCTACGAGCAGTACTTC
CASSPAGYSYEQYF
>TRBV5-6|TRBD1|-|TRBJ1-6
TGTGCCAGCAGCTTGGGACAGGGGGCTGTGCGTAATTCACCCCTCCACTTT
CASSLGQGAVRNSPLHF
>TRBV6-5|TRBD2|-|TRBJ2-5
TGTGCCAGTGGGGGTTTAGCGGGGGGGCGTGAGACCCAGTACTTC
CASGGLAGGRETQYF
>TRBV7-2|TRBD2|-|TRBJ2-1
TGTGCCAGCAGCTTATCGTGGGTGGGCGGGGGAAATGAGCAGTTCTTC
CASSLSWVGGGNEQFF
>TRBV5-1|-|-|TRBJ2-3
TGCGCCAGCAGCTCGGACAGCAACCCGCTTCAAGATACGCAGTATTTT
CASSSDSNPLQDTQYF
>TRBV7-9|TRBD1|-|TRBJ2-1
TGTGCCAGCAGCAAAGGACAGGGGGGCTACAATGAGCAGTTCTTC
CASSKGQGGYNEQFF
>TRBV4-3|-|-|TRBJ2-7
TGCGCCAGCAGCCAAGGTCGGCAGCCTGCGGTCTACGAGCAGTACTTC
CASSQGRQPAVYEQYF
>TRBV5-4|TRBD1|few|TRBJ2-2
TGTGCCAGCAATATACAGGGGGCAGTCGGGGAGCTGTTTTTT
CASNIQGAVGELFF
>TRBV7-9|-|-|TRBJ1-4
TGTTCCAGCAGCTTAGGGCGCGGGGTTGCAACTAATGAAAAACTGTTTTTT
CSSSLGRGVATNEKLFF
>TRBV4-3|TRBD1|few|TRBJ1-6
TGCGCCAGCAGCCAGACCGGGACAGATTATTCACCCCTCCACTTT
CASSQTGTDYSPLHF
>TRBV18|TRBD1|few|TRBJ2-2
TGTGCCAGCTCACCGGGGACAGGGATCACCGGGGAGCTGTTTTTT
CASSPGTGITGELFF
>TRBV6-1|-|-|TRBJ2-1
TGTGCCAGCAGTGAATGGGCTAGCCCCCCCTACAGTGAGCAGTTCTTC
CASSEWASPPYSEQFF
>TRBV19|-|-|TRBJ1-5
TGTGCCAGTAGTACCAGGGATCAGCCCCAGCATTTT
CASSTRDQPQHF
>TRBV4-2|TRBD1|-|TRBJ2-6
TGTGCCAGCAGCCAAGATCTACTGGGACAGGGTAGCTCTGGGGCCAACGTCCTGACTTTC
CASSQDLLGQGSSGANVLTF
>TRBV25-1|-|-|TRBJ2-7
TGTGCCAGCAGTCCCCCAGGAGGACTAGGGGGTTACGAGCAGTACTTC
CASSPPGGLGGYEQYF
>TRBV5-1|TRBD2|-|TRBJ2-5
TGCGCCAGCAGCCCGGAGGCTAGCGGGGGTGCGACCCAGTACTTC
CASSPEASGGATQYF
>TRBV5-1|-|-|TRBJ2-7
TGCGCCAGCAGCTTGGAAGGTAGGGGCTCCTACGAGCAGTACTTC
CASSLEGRGSYEQYF
>TRBV5-1|-|-|TRBJ2-3
TGCGCCAGCAGTTCCGGGACTGTCACAGATACGCAGTATTTT
CASSSGTVTDTQYF
>TRBV6-1|-|few|TRBJ2-5
TGTGCCAGCAGTGAAGGGTATACTAGATTGCAAGAGACCCAGTACTTC
CASSEGYTRLQETQYF
>TRBV16|-|-|TRBJ1-6
TGTGCCAGCAGCCTCAACAGGGCATCCTATAATTCACCCCTCCACTTT
CASSLNRASYNSPLHF
>TRBV28|TRBD1|-|TRBJ2-7
TGTGCCAGCAGTACCCCCGGGACAGGTCCCTCCTACGAGCAGTACTTC
CASSTPGTGPSYEQYF
>TRBV1|-|-|TRBJ2-1
TGCACCAGCAGCCAAGTTCCGGGCGGGACGTCCTACAATGAGCAGTTCTTC
CTSSQVPGGTSYNEQFF
>TRBV15|-|-|TRBJ1-5
TGTGCCACCAGCAGAGATAGATATAGCAATCAGCCCCAGCATTTT
CATSRDRYSNQPQHF
>TRBV21-1|-|-|TRBJ2-5
TGTGCCAGCAGCAAAGGAACAGGGGGGGAGACCCAGTACTTC
CASSKGTGGETQYF
>TRBV19|TRBD1|-|TRBJ1-1
TGTGCCAGTAGACGGGACAGTGTGTACACTGAAGCTTTCTTT
CASRRDSVYTEAFF
>TRBV19|TRBD1|-|TRBJ1-4
TGTGCCAGTAGTACGCAGGGGGCGCAAGAAAAACTGTTTTTT
CASSTQGAQEKLFF
>TRBV18|TRBD2|-|TRBJ2-3
TGTGCCAGCTCACGGCTAGCGGTCTCCACAGATACGCAGTATTTT
CASSRLAVSTDTQYF
>TRBV7-2|-|-|TRBJ2-7
TGTGCCAGCAGCTTCCACTCGACTAGTTTCTCCTACGAGCAGTACTTC
CASSFHSTSFSYEQYF
>TRBV7-7|TRBD2|-|TRBJ2-5
TGTGCCAGCAGCCCGGGACTAGCGGGAGGAGAGACCCAGTACTTC
CASSPGLAGGETQYF
>TRBV6-5|-|-|TRBJ1-2
TGTGCCAGCAAAAGAACAGGGTCTCGGGGCTACACCTTT
CASKRTGSRGYTF